The rows below give T cell receptor beta chains drawn from one sample of a study of blood T cell repertoires in COVID-19. Using immunoSEQ multiplex PCR, the repertoire was profiled, and TCRdb retains in-frame clones only, with some absent. This table holds 250,000 to 300,000 clones, roughly 85% found once. Material: PBMCs or T cells enriched from blood (not recorded which). The origin of the receptors is a man aged 35 to 55 who had been exposed to COVID-19. Each CDR3 is given with its conserved first and last residue. The order of the fields is D gene, V gene, J gene, clone size, CDR3 protein, CDR3 DNA. A D gene is named only where the DNA matches it firmly. Expanded clones get a size class; other rows say once, few or many, or leave the size out.

>TRBD2|TRBV19|TRBJ2-3|.
CASSISLAGGTDTQYF
TGTGCCAGTAGTATTTCGCTAGCGGGGGGCACAGATACGCAGTATTTT
>.|TRBV18|TRBJ1-3|.
CASSPQSRDTIYF
TGTGCCAGCTCACCCCAATCCCGGGACACCATATATTTT
>.|TRBV11-3|TRBJ1-1|once
CASSLEGGKRTEAFF
TGTGCCAGCAGCTTAGAGGGAGGGAAGCGAACTGAAGCTTTCTTT
>.|TRBV18|TRBJ2-7|.
CASSTDMGYEQYF
TGTGCCAGCTCAACGGACATGGGCTACGAGCAGTACTTC
>.|TRBV5-1|TRBJ1-4|.
CASSLSDSLNEKLFF
TGCGCCAGCAGCTTGTCGGACAGCCTTAATGAAAAACTGTTTTTT
>.|TRBV7-8|TRBJ1-2|.
CASSPPNRVGGYTF
TGTGCCAGCAGCCCACCGAACAGGGTTGGTGGCTACACCTTC
>.|TRBV24-1|TRBJ2-1|.
CATSDSRWGSAGANEQFF
TGTGCCACCAGTGATTCCCGTTGGGGTTCCGCGGGGGCAAATGAGCAGTTCTTC
>TRBD1|TRBV2|TRBJ1-5|.
CASSPTTTGANQPQHF
TGTGCCAGCAGTCCCACCACGACAGGGGCGAATCAGCCCCAGCATTTT
>TRBD2|TRBV19|TRBJ2-1|.
CASSPRTSRSTYNEQFF
TGTGCCAGTAGTCCAAGGACTAGCCGTTCAACCTACAATGAGCAGTTCTTC
>.|TRBV19|TRBJ1-3|.
CASSSDGSSGNTIYF
TGTGCCAGTAGTTCGGACGGGAGCTCTGGAAACACCATATATTTT